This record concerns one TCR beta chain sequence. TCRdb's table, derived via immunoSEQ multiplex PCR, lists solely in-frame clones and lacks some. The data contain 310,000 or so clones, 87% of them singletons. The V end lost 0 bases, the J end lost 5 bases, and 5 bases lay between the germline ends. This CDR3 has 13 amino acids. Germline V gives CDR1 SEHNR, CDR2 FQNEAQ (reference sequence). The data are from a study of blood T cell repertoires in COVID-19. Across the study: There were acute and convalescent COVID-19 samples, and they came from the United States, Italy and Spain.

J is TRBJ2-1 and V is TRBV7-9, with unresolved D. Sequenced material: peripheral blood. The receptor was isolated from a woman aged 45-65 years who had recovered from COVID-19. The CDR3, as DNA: TGTGCCAGCAGCTTAGCTAGCCACAATGAGCAGTTCTTC. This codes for CASSLASHNEQFF.